Presented here are 23 T cell receptor beta chains from one specimen sequenced in a study of shared clonotypes between healthy human individuals. Assay used: immunoSEQ multiplex PCR; TCRdb lists only in-frame clones, some missing. The repertoire holds some 2 million clones, about 95% seen once, with 0.1% to 0.15% in the top ten. Input material: naive CD4+ T cells sorted from blood. Subset reported: CD45RA+ positively selected. The receptors come from a man aged 18 to 30 in good health.

This clone turned up a few times. This chain joins TRBV2 and TRBJ1-2, with D unresolved. CDR3 size: 12 residues. CDR1 is SNHLY and CDR2 is FYNNEI in the germline V gene. V was trimmed by 6 bases and J by 4 bases, leaving 9 bases between them. CDR3 DNA: TGTGCCAGCAGGGGCGTTACCTATGGCTACACCTTC. Protein sequence: CASRGVTYGYTF.

V gene TRBV6-5 combines with J gene TRBJ2-3; 7 bases are a match to TRBD1. V lost 0 bases to trimming and J lost 4 bases; unmatched junction nucleotides: 4. The CDR3 totals 15 residues. Germline CDR1 reads MNHEY; CDR2 reads SVGAGI. In DNA form, the CDR3 reads TGTGCCAGCAGTTACTCGGGACAGAGGGCAGATACGCAGTATTTT. Translated, it gives CASSYSGQRADTQYF.

This clone has only one observation. The V and J genes are TRBV4-3 and TRBJ2-1; 9 nucleotides align to TRBD1. CDR3 size: 17 residues. V shed 4 bases, J shed 9 bases, and the junction held 16 bases outside the gene matches. Germline V gives CDR1 LGHNA, CDR2 YSLEER. CDR3: CASSLLTGTGLGTEQFF. The CDR3 DNA follows: TGCGCCAGCAGCCTTCTGACCGGGACAGGGCTCGGGACTGAGCAGTTCTTC.

The chain carries TRBV30 and TRBJ2-1; the D gene could be TRBD1 or TRBD2 (5 bases each). The germline V gene encodes CDR1 GTSNPN and CDR2 SVGIG (reference sequence). V was shortened by 7 bases and J by 9 bases, with 16 bases between the two germline ends. This CDR3 comprises 12 residues. The CDR3 loop is CALSRGGPEQFF. CDR3 coding DNA: TGTGCCTTATCTAGGGGCGGGCCTGAGCAGTTCTTC.

A note on this clone: Mismatch with germline at one junction end may stem from a read error. The chain links TRBV7-8 to TRBJ2-5, with D hard to call. The DNA end is more similar to TRBJ2-7, so the J call may be wrong. The CDR3 runs 12 residues. Germline CDR1 is SGHVS and CDR2 is FQNEAQ. The CDR3 region is CASSFSSHEQYF. The CDR3 DNA follows: TGTGCCAGCAGTTTTAGCTCCCACGAGCAGTACTTC.

V and J are TRBV2 and TRBJ2-7; D is unclear. The germline V gene encodes CDR1 SNHLY and CDR2 FYNNEI. Trimming pared 5 bases from V and 7 bases from J, leaving 18 bases between. The length of the CDR3 is 14 residues. The CDR3 nucleotides read TGTGCCAGCAGTAGGGCCCAGGTTCAACGGGAGCAGTACTTC. Amino acid sequence: CASSRAQVQREQYF.

This chain uses TRBV6-1 with TRBJ1-5; D remains unclear. Germline CDR1 MNHNS, CDR2 SASEGT. This CDR3 comprises 12 residues. Trimming removed 8 bases from V and 13 bases from J, with 18 bases in between. Here the CDR3 reads CASWSSHLAQHF. The CDR3 bases are TGTGCCAGCTGGTCTTCACACCTCGCTCAGCATTTT.

The J gene is TRBJ2-7, the V gene TRBV7-8, with TRBD2 matching over 7 bases. CDR3 length: 16 residues. The V gene end was trimmed by 1 base and the J gene end by 7 bases; junction bases not matched to a gene: 13. Germline lookup yields CDR1 SGHVS and CDR2 FQNEAQ. The DNA for the CDR3 is TGTGCCAGCAGCTTAGTTATGAGGGAGGGCCGACGGGAGCAGTACTTC. It encodes CASSLVMREGRREQYF.

This clone was detected once. J is TRBJ2-5 and V is TRBV6-5; 8 bases are shared with TRBD1. The CDR3 runs to 14 residues. V lost 0 bases to trimming and J lost 5 bases; unmatched junction nucleotides: 2. The germline V gene has CDR1 MNHEY and CDR2 SVGAGI. CDR3 in amino acids: CASSYSDRDETQYF. The CDR3 nucleotides read TGTGCCAGCAGTTACTCGGACAGGGATGAGACCCAGTACTTC.

This clone was recorded once. This chain links TRBV6-1 with TRBJ2-2, with D unresolved. Trimming pared 8 bases from V and 2 bases from J, leaving 12 bases between. The CDR3 runs 14 residues. Per the germline V gene, CDR1 is MNHNS and CDR2 is SASEGT. The CDR3 sequence: CASLGRANTGELFF. CDR3 bases: TGTGCCAGCCTTGGACGGGCTAACACCGGGGAGCTGTTTTTT.

The chain links TRBV18 to TRBJ1-1, with D maybe TRBD1 (6 bases). V was shortened by 2 bases and J by 3 bases, with 10 bases between the two germline ends. This CDR3 spans 14 amino acids. Germline V CDR1 and CDR2: KGHSH, LQKENI. The CDR3 DNA reads TGTGCCAGCTCACCATTAGAGGGGGACACTGAAGCTTTCTTT. Protein product: CASSPLEGDTEAFF.

The chain joins TRBV28 to TRBJ1-4; D is ambiguous. The V and J ends lost 5 bases and 6 bases respectively, with 19 bases between them. Looked up from germline, CDR1 is MDHEN and CDR2 is SYDVKM. This CDR3 region has 16 residues. The CDR3 nucleotides are TGTGCCAGCAGTCTCCCAAGGGAGGGAGAGTATGAAAAACTGTTTTTT. Translated: CASSLPREGEYEKLFF.

This clone came up many times. The chain employs TRBV5-6 and TRBJ1-2, with 9 nucleotides matching TRBD1. The CDR3 is 15 amino acids. V dropped 2 bases and J dropped 4; count of bases not matched to a gene: 6. Germline values: CDR1 SGHDT, CDR2 YYEEEE. The CDR3 is CASSLQGAIGYGYTF. CDR3 sequence (DNA): TGTGCCAGCAGCTTACAGGGGGCCATTGGCTATGGCTACACCTTC.

The chain uses TRBV5-4 and TRBJ2-1; 8 nucleotides agree with TRBD1. V gave up 2 bases and J gave up 9 bases; unmatched junction bases: 4. CDR1 and CDR2 (germline): SGHNT, YYREEE (reference sequence). The length of the CDR3 is 13 residues. The CDR3 DNA sequence: TGTGCCAGCAGCTTCCCGGACAGGGTTGAGCAGTTCTTC. Translated, it gives CASSFPDRVEQFF.

This chain links TRBV4-3 with TRBJ2-1, with unresolved D. The CDR3 spans 18 residues. CDR1 is LGHNA and CDR2 is YSLEER in the germline V gene. Trimming cost V 0 bases and J 0 bases, with 15 bases left between them. CDR3 nucleotides: TGCGCCAGCAGCCAAGATGTAAGCTTCTCGAGCTCCTACAATGAGCAGTTCTTC. Translation gives CASSQDVSFSSSYNEQFF.

In the case of this clone: At the DNA level, this CDR3 is encoded by other sequences in the same sample as well. The CDR3: CASSPRGRNTGELFF. The DNA of the CDR3 is TGTGCCAGCAGCCCCAGGGGAAGGAACACCGGGGAGCTGTTTTTT. The V and J genes are TRBV2 and TRBJ2-2; a weak D match, TRBD1 (6 bases). The CDR3 consists of 15 residues. Trimming left V 6 bases short and J 1 base short, with 12 bases between. The germline V gene has CDR1 SNHLY and CDR2 FYNNEI.

The rearrangement joins TRBV7-3 to TRBJ2-3; D may be TRBD2 (5 bases). V dropped 1 base and J dropped 2 bases, with 7 bases sitting between them. This CDR3 is built from 14 residues. Per germline, CDR1 SGHTA and CDR2 FQGTGA. The CDR3 loop reads CASSLSGYTDTQYF. CDR3 coding DNA: TGTGCCAGCAGCTTAAGCGGGTACACAGATACGCAGTATTTT.

This chain uses TRBV6-1 with TRBJ1-1; D not resolved. CDR3 length equals 13 residues. Trimming took off 3 bases at V and 4 bases at J, with 9 bases between the two ends. The germline CDR1 and CDR2 sequences are MNHNS and SASEGT. CDR3 coding DNA: TGTGCCAGCAGTGAGGGGTGGACCACTGAAGCTTTCTTT. Protein product: CASSEGWTTEAFF.

V usage is TRBV19 and J usage is TRBJ1-6; 10 bases line up with TRBD1. This CDR3 is built from 16 residues. V shed 6 bases and J 8 bases; nucleotides not matched to a gene: 10. Germline V CDR1 and CDR2: LNHDA, SQIVND (reference sequence). DNA of the CDR3: TGTGCCAGTAGCTATAGGGACAGGGGATATGATTCACCCCTCCACTTT. Its protein product is CASSYRDRGYDSPLHF.

The chain is built from TRBV10-1 and TRBJ2-7, with 13 bases aligning to TRBD2. Germline V gene sequence: CDR1 WNHNN, CDR2 SYGVQD (reference sequence). V trimming: 5 bases; J trimming: 8 bases; junction bases outside the gene matches: 12. The CDR3 consists of 16 residues. The CDR3 DNA sequence: TGCGCCAGCAGTTTCGGGACTAGCGGGGTCGTCGAAAAGCAGTACTTC. Amino acid sequence: CASSFGTSGVVEKQYF.

The rearrangement uses TRBV5-4 and TRBJ2-1; 13 bases are a match to TRBD2. Germline CDR1 reads SGHNT; CDR2 reads YYREEE (reference sequence). The CDR3 has 16 residues. Trimming removed 4 bases from V and 7 bases from J; junction bases left unmatched: 8. The CDR3 here is CASSMTGTSGKNEQFF. The CDR3 bases are TGTGCCAGCAGCATGACCGGGACTAGCGGGAAGAATGAGCAGTTCTTC.

This sequence joins TRBV5-1 and TRBJ2-7; D ambiguous. Between the trimmed V and J ends, which lost 4 bases and 2 bases, there was a span of 16 bases. Germline-derived CDR1 and CDR2 are SGHRS and YFSETQ. The length of the CDR3 is 15 residues. CDR3 protein: CASSRTQRKAYEQYF. CDR3 nucleotide sequence: TGCGCCAGCAGCCGGACCCAGAGGAAGGCCTACGAGCAGTACTTC.

CDR3 DNA sequence: TGTGCCAGCAGTTACCGGGAGGGAGGCAATGAGCAGTTCTTC. Its protein product is CASSYREGGNEQFF. V gene TRBV6-6 combines with J gene TRBJ2-1, with 8 bases fitting TRBD2. Looked up from germline, CDR1 is MNHNY and CDR2 is SVGAGI (reference sequence). The CDR3 loop spans 14 amino acids. V was pared by 2 bases and J by 6 bases, with 3 bases of the junction left unmatched.